The 23 T cell receptor beta chains reported below all come from one sample, sequenced in a study of T cell responses to AZD1222 COVID-19 vaccine. Assay used: immunoSEQ multiplex PCR; TCRdb lists only in-frame clones, some missing. The sample holds some 150,000 clones, 90% to 95% seen once. This material consisted of peripheral blood, taken on day 0 of AZD1222 vaccination. Source of these receptors: an adult in good health.

This chain connects TRBV6-6 to TRBJ1-2, with 7 bases that match TRBD1. CDR3 length equals 13 residues. After removal of 10 bases from V and 8 bases from J, the junction contained 13 bases not matched to a gene. CDR1 and CDR2 (germline): MNHNY, SVGAGI (reference sequence). DNA for the CDR3: TGTGCCACCGTCGGACAGGTTTTAAGGGGCTACACCTTC. Protein: CATVGQVLRGYTF.

The chain links TRBV29-1 to TRBJ1-1; D gene uncertain. Germline CDR1 is SQVTM and CDR2 is ANQGSEA. This CDR3 has 12 amino acids. The ends were cut back, 3 bases at V and 5 bases at J, with 10 bases in the middle. The CDR3 nucleotides are TGCAGCGTTGACCCTTCGGGGACTGAAGCTTTCTTT. This codes for CSVDPSGTEAFF. The full variable domain, in which reference TRBV29-1 and TRBJ1-1 provide the parts outside the CDR3, is SAVISQKPSRDICQRGTSLTIQCQVDSQVTMMFWYRQQPGQSLTLIATANQGSEATYESGFVIDKFPISRPNLTFSTLTVSNMSPEDSSIYLCSVDPSGTEAFFGQGTRLTVV.

This rearrangement joins TRBV4-3 to TRBJ2-5; 7 bases match TRBD2. The CDR3 totals 13 residues. The germline V gene has CDR1 LGHNA and CDR2 YSLEER. J was trimmed by 2 bases and V by 4 bases; bases with no gene match: 1. Written as DNA, the CDR3 is TGCGCCAGCAGCCCGGGACTACAAGAGACCCAGTACTTC. Translation gives CASSPGLQETQYF.

The chain employs TRBV10-2 and TRBJ1-3, with TRBD1 as a possible D gene (5 bases). This CDR3 is built from 16 residues. V lost 2 bases and J lost 3, with 14 bases in between. The germline V gene encodes CDR1 WSHSY and CDR2 SAAADI. The CDR3 DNA reads as TGCGCCAGCAGTGAGGTCCAGGGTGGAGTTGGAAACACCATATATTTT. Protein product: CASSEVQGGVGNTIYF.

The genes are TRBV15 and TRBJ1-3, with TRBD1 as a possible D gene (5 bases). With 3 bases removed from V and 4 bases from J, the gap between germline ends came to 19 bases. The CDR3 consists of 17 residues. The V gene's germline CDR1 is LNHNV and CDR2 YYDKDF (reference sequence). For the CDR3, the DNA is TGTGCCACCAGCAGTACTGGGACGGCCCCGGGGGGAAACACCATATATTTT. As protein: CATSSTGTAPGGNTIYF.

The chain couples TRBV11-3 to TRBJ2-1; TRBD2 matches 8 bases. Trimming took 0 bases from V and 3 from J; bases not matched to a gene: 10. From germline, CDR1 is SGHNT and CDR2 YENEEA. The CDR3 is 18 residues long. CDR3 in DNA: TGTGCCAGCAGCTTAGATCAAGGGGGGACTAGTGGCTACAATGAGCAGTTCTTC. Residues: CASSLDQGGTSGYNEQFF.

The rearrangement uses TRBV7-8 and TRBJ2-7; D not resolved. This CDR3 is 13 amino acids long. Germline V lookup: CDR1 SGHVS, CDR2 FQNEAQ. Trimming shortened V by 4 bases and J by 5 bases, and 12 bases separated the two germline ends. The CDR3 loop is CASSSLAADEQYV. CDR3 nucleotide sequence: TGTGCCAGCAGCTCGTTAGCAGCAGACGAGCAGTACGTC.

The rearrangement links TRBV15 to TRBJ1-6, with a weak D call TRBD1 (5 bases). Germline lookup yields CDR1 LNHNV and CDR2 YYDKDF (reference sequence). V shed 0 bases and J shed 3 bases, with 15 bases lying between them. The CDR3 sequence is 18 residues long. CDR3 coding DNA: TGTGCCACCAGCAGAGATCTCGGGGGAACGCGCTATAATTCACCCCTCCACTTT. Translating it yields CATSRDLGGTRYNSPLHF.

The gene calls are TRBV5-1 and TRBJ2-3; 9 nucleotides agree with TRBD2. The CDR3 spans 18 residues. Germline loops: CDR1 SGHRS, CDR2 YFSETQ. V lost 4 bases and J lost 1; bases outside the gene matches: 13. The CDR3 loop reads CASSLSGGSGIGTDTQYF. The DNA for the CDR3 is TGCGCCAGCAGCCTTAGCGGGGGATCTGGTATCGGCACAGATACGCAGTATTTT.

The chain couples TRBV19 to TRBJ2-1, with D maybe TRBD2 (7 bases). V was shortened by 4 bases and J by 1 base, with 14 bases between the two germline ends. The germline gives CDR1 LNHDA, CDR2 SQIVND (reference sequence). CDR3 length: 16 residues. The CDR3 DNA follows: TGTGCCAGTAGTACGGGGGGACACCTTTCCTACAATGAGCAGTTCTTC. It yields the protein CASSTGGHLSYNEQFF.

V is TRBV2 and J is TRBJ1-3, with D hard to call. V lost 4 bases and J 2 bases, leaving 9 bases between the germline ends. CDR1 and CDR2 (germline): SNHLY, FYNNEI. The CDR3 consists of 14 residues. CDR3 region: CASSVGSTGNTIYF. CDR3 sequence (DNA): TGTGCCAGCAGTGTCGGGTCTACTGGAAACACCATATATTTT.

V usage is TRBV6-5 and J usage is TRBJ1-1; D gene ambiguous. V gave up 6 bases and J gave up 5 bases, with 13 bases separating them. CDR1 and CDR2 from the germline V gene are MNHEY and SVGAGI. This CDR3 comprises 13 residues. CDR3 bases: TGTGCCAGCAGCCCCACCCCGGGGACTGAAGCTTTCTTT. It codes for CASSPTPGTEAFF.

The genes are TRBV21-1 and TRBJ2-4; TRBD2 is the table's D call, not checked against the DNA. TRBV21-1 is annotated as a pseudogene. The CDR3 loop spans 13 amino acids. The CDR3 nucleotides read TGTGCCAGCACCAAGGGCGGGAGCAACATTCAGTACTTC. Amino acids: CASTKGGSNIQYF.

V is TRBV11-2 and J is TRBJ2-7, with TRBD1 identical over 8 bases. Germline loops: CDR1 SGHAT, CDR2 FQNNGV. This CDR3 contains 15 residues. Trimming at V came to 1 base and at J to 3 bases, leaving 5 bases not matched to a gene. Here the CDR3 reads CASSLGQGRLYEQYV. The CDR3 nucleotides are TGTGCCAGCAGCTTAGGACAGGGGCGCCTCTACGAGCAGTACGTC.

The rearrangement uses TRBV12-3 or TRBV12-4 and TRBJ1-4; D is unresolved. V was clipped by 6 bases and J by 5 bases, with 10 bases between them. The CDR3 is 13 amino acids. The CDR3 DNA is TGTGCCAGCAGCGGAGCGGCGAATGAAAAACTGTTTTTT. This gives the protein CASSGAANEKLFF.

This chain connects TRBV28 to TRBJ2-7, with D tentatively TRBD2 (6 bases). There are 14 residues in the CDR3. Germline lookup yields CDR1 MDHEN and CDR2 SYDVKM. V was clipped by 2 bases and J by 5 bases, with 13 bases between them. The CDR3 is CASSLGHGSNEQYV. The CDR3 DNA reads TGTGCCAGCAGTTTAGGGCACGGGAGCAACGAGCAGTACGTC.

The chain has TRBV28 and TRBJ1-4; D gene uncertain. Deletions cut 3 bases from V and 5 bases from J, with 13 bases between. Germline V lookup: CDR1 MDHEN, CDR2 SYDVKM. The CDR3 has 15 amino acids. The chain's CDR3 is CASSFIKALNEKLFF. Written as DNA, the CDR3 is TGTGCCAGCAGTTTCATCAAGGCTTTGAATGAAAAACTGTTTTTT.

The rearrangement uses TRBV3-1 (or the pseudogene TRBV3-2) and TRBJ2-1; 7 bases map to TRBD2. V trimming: 4 bases; J trimming: 5 bases; junction bases outside the gene matches: 8. This CDR3 has 15 residues. Germline CDR1 LGHDT, CDR2 YNNKEL (reference sequence). In nucleotides, the CDR3 is TGTGCCAGCAGCCGGAGGACTAGTGGAAACAATGAGCAGTTCTTC. This encodes CASSRRTSGNNEQFF.

The chain is built from TRBV15 and TRBJ1-2; 8 positions match TRBD1. Unmatched junction bases numbered 10, after V lost 9 bases and J lost 4 bases. The CDR3 is made up of 14 amino acids. Germline loops: CDR1 LNHNV, CDR2 YYDKDF (reference sequence). The CDR3 loop is CATTRDRRVYGYTF. CDR3 sequence (DNA): TGTGCCACTACGCGGGACAGGAGAGTCTATGGCTACACCTTC.

The CDR3 spells CSAGQGTQETQYF. The CDR3 DNA follows: TGCAGCGCGGGACAGGGTACTCAAGAGACCCAGTACTTC. The V and J genes are TRBV29-1 and TRBJ2-5; 9 bases fit TRBD1. Per germline, CDR1 SQVTM and CDR2 ANQGSEA. The CDR3 loop spans 13 amino acids. The ends lost 7 bases at V and 2 bases at J; junction bases unmatched: 5.

The V call is TRBV5-1, the J call TRBJ2-7; 10 nucleotides line up with TRBD2. The CDR3 is made up of 14 amino acids. Germline V gene lookup returns CDR1 SGHRS and CDR2 YFSETQ. The ends lost 1 base at V and 6 bases at J; junction bases unmatched: 4. As DNA, the CDR3 is TGCGCCAGCAGCTTGAGCGGGGGGGCGGCCGAGCAGTACGTC. Protein product: CASSLSGGAAEQYV.

This chain's CDR3 is CASSQDFRGYTF. The CDR3 region has the DNA TGTGCCAGCAGCCAAGATTTTCGGGGCTACACCTTC. The rearrangement uses TRBV4-2 and TRBJ1-2; unclear D gene. The V and J ends lost 0 bases and 8 bases respectively, with 7 bases between them. Germline lookup yields CDR1 LGHNA and CDR2 YNFKEQ. This CDR3 contains 12 residues.

This chain joins TRBV30 and TRBJ2-2; D gene uncertain. With 5 bases removed from V and 0 bases from J, the gap between germline ends came to 10 bases. The V gene's germline CDR1 is GTSNPN and CDR2 SVGIG (reference sequence). The CDR3 loop spans 14 amino acids. CDR3 bases: TGTGCCTGGGCCCCTGTGTCGAACACCGGGGAGCTGTTTTTT. Amino acid sequence: CAWAPVSNTGELFF.